This T cell receptor beta chain was sequenced in a study of T cells in Graves' hyperthyroidism and ophthalmopathy. RNA transcripts gave rise to amplified TCR beta CDR3 regions. RT-PCR in the first round (using the HTBI primer set) targeted the TCR CDR3. TCRdb re-called the multiplex PCR reads through MiXCR, storing one row per CDR3 protein. The data hold approximately 560,000 distinct CDR3 sequences, with around 16% observed a single time. CDR1 is MNHEY and CDR2 is SVGEGT in the germline V gene. The CDR3 sequence is 17 residues long. V gave up 4 bases and J gave up 10 bases, with 28 bases separating them. This clonotype was seen more than once but under ten times.

The chain combines TRBV6-2 or TRBV6-3 with TRBJ1-1, with D possibly being TRBD1 (5 bases). The TCR comes from a woman aged 25-40 years with Graves' hyperthyroidism. Sequenced sample: blood. In nucleotides, the CDR3 is TGTGCCAGCAGTTTTAGAACTCCGGGACTTAAAAAGGAGGGAGCTTTCTTT. Encoded protein: CASSFRTPGLKKEGAFF.